Listed below are T cell receptor beta chains from one sample, sequenced in a study of blood T cell repertoires in COVID-19. TCRdb keeps only in-frame clones here, not all; method: immunoSEQ multiplex PCR. The sample lists 150,000 to 200,000 clones, over 70% occurring once. Sequenced input: PBMCs or T cells enriched from blood (not recorded which). Receptor source: a man aged 50-59 years who had recovered from COVID-19. Both conserved end residues are part of each CDR3. The D gene is left open where the match is weak. Clone size is not always given. Where it is, it says once, few, many or a class for expanded clones.

size	D	J	V	CDR3	DNA
NA	TRBD2	TRBJ2-7	TRBV15	CATSRGSGSEQYF	TGTGCCACCAGCAGGGGTAGCGGGAGCGAGCAGTACTTC
NA	TRBD1	TRBJ1-6	TRBV7-2	CASSSGDREHSPLHF	TGTGCCAGCAGCTCCGGGGACAGGGAGCACTCACCCCTCCACTTT
NA	NA	TRBJ1-2	TRBV5-4	CASSSRALYGYTF	TGTGCCAGCAGCTCCAGGGCGCTCTATGGCTACACCTTC
NA	TRBD1	TRBJ1-5	TRBV6-1	CASSEDRGSNQPQHF	TGTGCCAGCAGTGAAGACAGGGGGAGCAATCAGCCCCAGCATTTT
NA	NA	TRBJ1-6	TRBV7-9	CASSGGTGSSPLHF	TGTGCCAGCAGCGGTGGTACAGGGAGTTCACCCCTCCACTTT
once	NA	TRBJ1-2	TRBV9	CASSVEAGGYGYTF	TGTGCCAGCAGCGTAGAGGCAGGAGGCTATGGCTACACCTTC
NA	TRBD2	TRBJ2-1	TRBV4-1	CASSQLAGEVHEQFF	TGCGCCAGCAGCCAGCTAGCGGGGGAGGTCCATGAGCAGTTCTTC
NA	NA	TRBJ2-3	TRBV3-1/TRBV3-2	CASSQQVTDTQYF	TGTGCCAGCAGCCAACAGGTCACAGATACGCAGTATTTT
NA	TRBD1	TRBJ2-7	TRBV28	CASSIQTGGLLMGQYF	TGTGCCAGCAGTATCCAGACAGGGGGACTACTAATGGGGCAGTACTTC
once	TRBD1	TRBJ1-2	TRBV24-1	CATSERTGLGGYTF	TGTGCCACCAGTGAGAGGACAGGGCTAGGAGGCTACACCTTC
once	NA	TRBJ2-7	TRBV11-3	CASSLGRGTYEQYF	TGTGCCAGCAGCTTAGGGCGCGGAACCTACGAGCAGTACTTC
NA	NA	TRBJ2-5	TRBV7-3	CASSRTILETQYF	TGTGCCAGCAGCCGGACTATTTTAGAGACCCAGTACTTC
NA	NA	TRBJ2-6	TRBV4-1	CASSQVLSLSRANVLTF	TGCGCCAGCAGCCAAGTACTGAGCTTGTCAAGGGCCAACGTCCTGACTTTC
NA	TRBD2	TRBJ2-1	TRBV29-1	CSTEREGSYNEQFF	TGCAGCACCGAGCGGGAGGGATCCTACAATGAGCAGTTCTTC
NA	TRBD1	TRBJ2-2	TRBV11-2	CASSLWGQGNTGELFF	TGTGCCAGCAGCTTATGGGGACAGGGGAACACCGGGGAGCTGTTTTTT
few	TRBD1	TRBJ1-6	TRBV7-9	CASSPRTGAGSPLHF	TGTGCCAGCAGCCCTAGGACAGGGGCTGGTTCACCCCTCCACTTT
NA	NA	TRBJ2-1	TRBV6-5	CASSRETSPNEQFF	TGTGCCAGCAGCCGAGAAACGTCGCCCAATGAGCAGTTCTTC
NA	NA	TRBJ1-2	TRBV28	CASSWGQRYGYTF	TGTGCCAGCAGTTGGGGGCAGCGCTATGGCTACACCTTC
NA	NA	TRBJ2-1	TRBV5-1	CASSLRGYEQFF	TGCGCCAGCAGCTTGCGTGGCTATGAGCAGTTCTTC
NA	TRBD2	TRBJ2-5	TRBV3-1/TRBV3-2	CASSHIRLAEGETQYF	TGTGCCAGCAGCCACATTAGACTAGCTGAGGGGGAGACCCAGTACTTC
NA	TRBD1	TRBJ2-7	TRBV6-6	CASSLGQGTFYEQYF	TGTGCCAGCAGCCTGGGACAGGGTACCTTCTACGAGCAGTACTTC
NA	TRBD1	TRBJ1-3	TRBV4-1	CASSPLSGQGGNTIYF	TGCGCCAGCAGCCCCTTGAGCGGACAGGGAGGAAACACCATATATTTT
few	NA	TRBJ1-6	TRBV14	CASSWGRGNSPLHF	TGTGCCAGCAGTTGGGGCAGGGGAAATTCACCCCTCCACTTT
NA	TRBD1	TRBJ1-5	TRBV28	CASSLPPGQGNQPQHF	TGTGCCAGCAGTCTTCCTCCGGGACAGGGCAATCAGCCCCAGCATTTT